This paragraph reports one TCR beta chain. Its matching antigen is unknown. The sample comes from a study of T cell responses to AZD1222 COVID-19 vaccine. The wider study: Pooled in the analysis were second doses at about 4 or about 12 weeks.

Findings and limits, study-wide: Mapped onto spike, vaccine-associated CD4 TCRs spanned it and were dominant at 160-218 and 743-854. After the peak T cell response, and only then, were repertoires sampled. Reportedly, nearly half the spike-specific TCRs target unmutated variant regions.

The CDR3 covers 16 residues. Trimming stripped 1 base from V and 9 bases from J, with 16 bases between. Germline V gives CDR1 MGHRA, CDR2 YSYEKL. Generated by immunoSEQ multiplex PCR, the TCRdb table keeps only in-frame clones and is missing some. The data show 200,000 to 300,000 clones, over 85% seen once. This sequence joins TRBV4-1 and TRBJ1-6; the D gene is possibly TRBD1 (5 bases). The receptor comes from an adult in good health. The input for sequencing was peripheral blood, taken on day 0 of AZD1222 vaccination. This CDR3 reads CASSQVRGVRGSPLHF. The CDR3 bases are TGCGCCAGCAGCCAAGTACGGGGCGTAAGGGGTTCACCCCTCCACTTT.